These T cell receptor beta chains were read from a single sample in a study of PD-L1 blockade in urothelial cancer. TCRdb's copy holds only in-frame clones and misses some; the assay was immunoSEQ multiplex PCR. This table has about 87,000 clones, around 89% appearing once. The sequenced sample was PBMCs, obtained around atezolizumab (anti-PD-L1) treatment. Receptors were obtained from an elderly woman with urothelial cancer. Each CDR3 is given with its conserved first and last residue. Fields, in order: D gene, V gene, J gene, clone size, CDR3 DNA, CDR3 protein. The D gene is left open where the match is weak. Rows may omit the clone size; those that give it use once, few, many or a size class.

d_gene: -
v_gene: TRBV2
j_gene: TRBJ2-5
abundance: -
CDR3nt: TGTGCCAGCAGTGAGGGGGCAATCCAAGAGACCCAGTACTTC
CDR3aa: CASSEGAIQETQYF

d_gene: TRBD2
v_gene: TRBV5-1
j_gene: TRBJ2-1
abundance: -
CDR3nt: TGCGCCAGCAGCCTGGGACTAGCGGGAGGGCCCAATGAGCAGTTCTTC
CDR3aa: CASSLGLAGGPNEQFF

d_gene: -
v_gene: TRBV4-2
j_gene: TRBJ2-3
abundance: few
CDR3nt: TGTGCCAGCAGCCTTTTCCTAGCGTCGACAGATACGCAGTATTTT
CDR3aa: CASSLFLASTDTQYF

d_gene: TRBD1
v_gene: TRBV28
j_gene: TRBJ1-4
abundance: -
CDR3nt: TGTGCCAGCAGTTTATCAGGGGGTAATGAAAAACTGTTTTTT
CDR3aa: CASSLSGGNEKLFF

d_gene: -
v_gene: TRBV5-4
j_gene: TRBJ1-1
abundance: -
CDR3nt: TGTGCCAGCAGCTTGGATGCGGCCCGGGGCACTGAAGCTTTCTTT
CDR3aa: CASSLDAARGTEAFF

d_gene: -
v_gene: TRBV5-4
j_gene: TRBJ1-1
abundance: -
CDR3nt: TGTGCCAGCAGGCAGACAGTATCGGGTGAAGCTTTCTTT
CDR3aa: CASRQTVSGEAFF

d_gene: TRBD2
v_gene: TRBV5-1
j_gene: TRBJ2-7
abundance: -
CDR3nt: TGCGCCAGCAGCTTCGCTGGACTAGCGGGACTCTACGAGCAGTACTTC
CDR3aa: CASSFAGLAGLYEQYF

d_gene: TRBD1
v_gene: TRBV5-1
j_gene: TRBJ2-1
abundance: once
CDR3nt: TGCGCCAGCAGCCCCGGGACAGGGGTCTACAATGAGCAGTTCTTC
CDR3aa: CASSPGTGVYNEQFF

d_gene: -
v_gene: TRBV28
j_gene: TRBJ2-1
abundance: -
CDR3nt: TGTGCCAGCATACAGGGTTCCTACAATGAGCAGTTCTTC
CDR3aa: CASIQGSYNEQFF

d_gene: TRBD1
v_gene: TRBV27
j_gene: TRBJ1-2
abundance: -
CDR3nt: TGTGCCAGCAGTGATTGGGAGACAGGGGGCGGCTATGGCTACACCTTC
CDR3aa: CASSDWETGGGYGYTF

d_gene: TRBD1
v_gene: TRBV7-2
j_gene: TRBJ1-2
abundance: -
CDR3nt: TGTGCCAGCAGCTTAGGCGGTCAGGGGGCTCTTGGCTACACCTTC
CDR3aa: CASSLGGQGALGYTF

d_gene: TRBD1
v_gene: TRBV29-1
j_gene: TRBJ2-3
abundance: -
CDR3nt: TGCAGCGTTGAGGCACCGGACAGGGGAACAGATACGCAGTATTTT
CDR3aa: CSVEAPDRGTDTQYF

d_gene: TRBD2
v_gene: TRBV9
j_gene: TRBJ2-3
abundance: -
CDR3nt: TGTGCCAGCAGCGTAGAAATTAGCGGGTTCACAGATACGCAGTATTTT
CDR3aa: CASSVEISGFTDTQYF

d_gene: TRBD2
v_gene: TRBV11-3
j_gene: TRBJ2-1
abundance: -
CDR3nt: TGTGCCAGCAGCTTAACCTCCGGGACTAGCAATGAGCAGTTCTTC
CDR3aa: CASSLTSGTSNEQFF

d_gene: -
v_gene: TRBV6-4
j_gene: TRBJ2-7
abundance: -
CDR3nt: TGTGCCAGCAGTGATGGTAGGCTAGCTCCGTACTTC
CDR3aa: CASSDGRLAPYF

d_gene: -
v_gene: TRBV6-6
j_gene: TRBJ1-5
abundance: -
CDR3nt: TGTGCCAGCAGCCCGTCCCGGACAGCCTATCAGCCCCAGCATTTT
CDR3aa: CASSPSRTAYQPQHF

d_gene: -
v_gene: TRBV2
j_gene: TRBJ2-7
abundance: few
CDR3nt: TGTGCCAGCATAGAGACCTACGAGCAGTACTTC
CDR3aa: CASIETYEQYF

d_gene: -
v_gene: TRBV5-4
j_gene: TRBJ1-1
abundance: -
CDR3nt: TGTGCCAGCAGCTCTCGACAGGTCATCACTGAAGCTTTCTTT
CDR3aa: CASSSRQVITEAFF

d_gene: -
v_gene: TRBV18
j_gene: TRBJ1-2
abundance: -
CDR3nt: TGTGCCAGCTCACCACAGCCAGGGAATAAGTATGGCTACACCTTC
CDR3aa: CASSPQPGNKYGYTF

d_gene: -
v_gene: TRBV18
j_gene: TRBJ2-6
abundance: once
CDR3nt: TGTGCCAGCTCGTCACCTAGCGCTGGGGCCAACGTCCTGACTTTC
CDR3aa: CASSSPSAGANVLTF

d_gene: TRBD1
v_gene: TRBV5-1
j_gene: TRBJ2-3
abundance: -
CDR3nt: TGCGCCAGCAGCTTGGATGGGACAGGGGCAGATACGCAGTATTTT
CDR3aa: CASSLDGTGADTQYF

d_gene: -
v_gene: TRBV28
j_gene: TRBJ1-1
abundance: -
CDR3nt: TGTGCCAGCACCATCGCAGGTCCTGGTGGGACTGAAGCTTTCTTT
CDR3aa: CASTIAGPGGTEAFF

d_gene: TRBD2
v_gene: TRBV27
j_gene: TRBJ2-7
abundance: once
CDR3nt: TGTGCCAGCGGGAGGGCCTGGGAGCAGTACTTC
CDR3aa: CASGRAWEQYF

d_gene: TRBD1
v_gene: TRBV19
j_gene: TRBJ2-1
abundance: -
CDR3nt: TGTGCCAGTAGTTGGACAGGGGGTGCCTACAATGAGCAGTTCTTC
CDR3aa: CASSWTGGAYNEQFF

d_gene: -
v_gene: TRBV15
j_gene: TRBJ2-1
abundance: -
CDR3nt: TGTGCCACCAAGTCATCCAGCGGAACCTACAATGAGCAGTTCTTC
CDR3aa: CATKSSSGTYNEQFF

d_gene: TRBD1
v_gene: TRBV5-1
j_gene: TRBJ2-7
abundance: -
CDR3nt: TGCGCCAGCAGCTTGACGACAGGGGATCCCTACGAGCAGTACTTC
CDR3aa: CASSLTTGDPYEQYF

d_gene: -
v_gene: TRBV9
j_gene: TRBJ1-3
abundance: -
CDR3nt: TGTGCCAGCAGCGGCACAGGTATCTCTGGAAACACCATATATTTT
CDR3aa: CASSGTGISGNTIYF

d_gene: TRBD2
v_gene: TRBV5-1
j_gene: TRBJ2-5
abundance: once
CDR3nt: TGCGCCAGCAGCCGAAGCGGGAGTGTTAGTTTTGAGACCCAGTACTTC
CDR3aa: CASSRSGSVSFETQYF

d_gene: -
v_gene: TRBV5-4
j_gene: TRBJ2-7
abundance: -
CDR3nt: TGTGCCAGCAGCTTGGCAGGCACGACCGCTGACGAGCAGTACTTC
CDR3aa: CASSLAGTTADEQYF